This T cell receptor (beta chain) was found in a study of T cell responses to AZD1222 COVID-19 vaccine. Overall study results and limits: The donor cohort was predominantly white British with a female majority, and clonal diversity may have been underestimated. Only after the peak T cell response were repertoires sampled. Baseline seropositivity occurred in only a handful of AZD1222 recipients. Compared with day 0, the breadth and depth of the Spike-specific TCR repertoire rose significantly after two doses of AZD1222.

With 5 bases removed from V and 7 bases from J, the gap between germline ends came to 11 bases. CDR3 length: 12 amino acids. From germline, CDR1 is SEHNR and CDR2 FQNEAQ (reference sequence). Concerning this clone: The target antigen is unknown.

Produced via immunoSEQ multiplex PCR; TCRdb's table is partial and in-frame only. This table has 120,000 to 150,000 clones, around 88% appearing once. This receptor was identified in an adult in good health. This sequence joins TRBV7-9 and TRBJ1-2, with D possibly being TRBD1 (5 bases). Sample: peripheral blood, taken on day 0 of MenACWY control vaccination. The CDR3 DNA is TGTGCCAGCAGCGGCGGGGCCGCTGGCTACACCTTC. Residues: CASSGGAAGYTF. Full variable domain (outside the CDR3, taken from reference TRBV7-9 and TRBJ1-2): DTGVSQNPRHKITKRGQNVTFRCDPISEHNRLYWYRQTLGQGPEFLTYFQNEAQLEKSRLLSDRFSAERPKGSFSTLEIQRTEQGDSAMYLCASSGGAAGYTFGSGTRLTVV.